This T cell receptor (beta chain) was captured by sequencing in a study of CD8+CD57+ T cells in acquired aplastic anemia. Study overall: Sorted CD4+ plus CD8+ cells gave DNA averaging approximately 2.9 ug. Findings of the study overall: Overlapping CD8+ CDR3 repertoires of patients and controls contained under 35 shared sequences.

Turning to this clonotype: Its antigen is still unknown.

According to the study, genomic DNA was the template for TCR beta VDJ and CDR3 profiling. TCRdb redid the calling of the reads with MiXCR, one entry per CDR3 protein. The sample consists of some 200,000 distinct CDR3 sequences, around 49% of them appearing once. The sequenced patients had an expansion of CD8+CD57+ cells seen by flow cytometry. As a group, the patients uniformly had severe acquired aplastic anemia. At blood sampling, none of the patients had yet received therapy. The CDR3 extends over 14 amino acids. Germline V gene data show CDR1 as DFQATT and CDR2 as SNEGSKA (reference sequence). The V segment lost 4 bases and the J segment 5 bases; nucleotides outside the gene matches: 10.

The chain couples TRBV20-1 to TRBJ2-5; 7 bases are shared with TRBD2. The sequence was collected from a human donor with aplastic anemia. The source material was sorted CD4+, CD8+, or CD8+CD57+ T cells (not recorded which) from PBMCs. The CDR3 bases are TGCAGTGCTAAGGGTTGGGACTACAATGAGACCCAGTACTTC. Its protein is CSAKGWDYNETQYF.